These T cell receptor beta chains were read from a single sample in a study of Ad26.COV2.S vaccination and SARS-CoV-2 variants. Sequencing was performed with immunoSEQ multiplex PCR; in TCRdb, only in-frame clones are kept and a portion is missing. The profile shows 300,000 to 350,000 clones, about 88% of them singletons. This specimen consisted of peripheral blood, obtained in a trial of Ad26.COV2.S vaccine versus placebo. The receptors here all came from a person aged 18-60 years who received the Ad26.COV2.S COVID-19 vaccine or a placebo. Each CDR3 is given without its conserved first and last residue. D genes are given only for firm matches.

len | j_gene | d_gene | v_gene | CDR3aa
11 | TRBJ2-1 | - | TRBV12-3/TRBV12-4 | ASSLVQNNEQF
11 | TRBJ1-2 | TRBD1 | TRBV3-1/TRBV3-2 | ASSHGQGFGYT
12 | TRBJ1-1 | - | TRBV3-1/TRBV3-2 | ASSPDPRPTEAF
11 | TRBJ2-1 | TRBD2 | TRBV19 | ASSSGGVNEQF
13 | TRBJ1-6 | - | TRBV5-1 | ASSLVGGRHSPLH
13 | TRBJ1-4 | TRBD1 | TRBV18 | ASSPQQGPNEKLF
13 | TRBJ1-2 | - | TRBV5-1 | ASSLVGGENYGYT
13 | TRBJ2-1 | TRBD2 | TRBV27 | ASNAGGSPYNEQF
11 | TRBJ2-7 | - | TRBV7-2 | ASSSSQGYEQY
12 | TRBJ2-3 | - | TRBV28 | ASSLQGYTDTQY
13 | TRBJ2-2 | TRBD1 | TRBV6-2/TRBV6-3 | ASSSRDRGTGELF
18 | TRBJ2-2 | TRBD2 | TRBV3-1/TRBV3-2 | ASSQDRASGTSPNTGELF
10 | TRBJ1-1 | - | TRBV7-2 | ASTPGGTEAF
13 | TRBJ2-5 | - | TRBV24-1 | ATSGGLAEQETQY
14 | TRBJ2-3 | TRBD2 | TRBV7-7 | ASIPFSSGMGDTQY
13 | TRBJ1-6 | - | TRBV2 | ASSGAGHLASPLH
14 | TRBJ2-5 | - | TRBV11-2 | ASSLDVRGPKETQY
12 | TRBJ2-3 | - | TRBV9 | ASSVERSTDTQY
12 | TRBJ2-5 | - | TRBV18 | ASSPLGRQETQY
12 | TRBJ2-7 | - | TRBV7-2 | ASSSPLGSYEQY
11 | TRBJ1-2 | - | TRBV28 | ASSFARNYGYT
15 | TRBJ2-3 | TRBD1 | TRBV28 | ASSPLGTGFSADTQY
11 | TRBJ2-7 | - | TRBV24-1 | ATSDPPRYEQY
13 | TRBJ1-2 | - | TRBV7-8 | ASSSPGLSSGGYT
12 | TRBJ2-3 | - | TRBV18 | ASSIQGGADTQY
14 | TRBJ2-5 | TRBD2 | TRBV5-1 | ASSLASVLAEETQY
13 | TRBJ1-3 | - | TRBV6-2/TRBV6-3 | ASSYTAEPGNTIY
11 | TRBJ1-1 | - | TRBV5-8 | ASSLWTHNEAF
11 | TRBJ2-7 | - | TRBV12-3/TRBV12-4 | ASSTSGAYEQY
17 | TRBJ2-3 | TRBD1 | TRBV12-5 | ASGLVWGTGGASTDTQY
14 | TRBJ2-1 | - | TRBV27 | ASSPPPLISYNEQF
16 | TRBJ2-1 | TRBD2 | TRBV11-2 | ASSPLRLAGGSYNEQF
10 | TRBJ2-7 | - | TRBV27 | ASSFPGYEQY
11 | TRBJ1-1 | TRBD1 | TRBV19 | ASSMDRTKDAF
10 | TRBJ1-3 | - | TRBV6-4 | ASRGEGNTIY
11 | TRBJ2-5 | TRBD2 | TRBV6-2/TRBV6-3 | ASSFAGEETQY
16 | TRBJ1-6 | - | TRBV28 | ASRPLGGRGVGISPLH
12 | TRBJ2-5 | - | TRBV5-4 | ASSWGASKETQY
12 | TRBJ2-1 | - | TRBV9 | ASSVSLVRDEQF
14 | TRBJ2-7 | - | TRBV27 | ASSSRLGVLGDEQY
13 | TRBJ1-5 | - | TRBV13 | ASSLGGGSNQPQH
12 | TRBJ2-2 | TRBD2 | TRBV2 | ASLAGASSGELF
11 | TRBJ1-5 | - | TRBV19 | ASTIQGNQPQH
14 | TRBJ2-1 | TRBD1 | TRBV27 | ASSLMSGTGYNEQF
10 | TRBJ2-2 | - | TRBV28 | ASTGRRGELF
14 | TRBJ1-2 | TRBD1 | TRBV5-1 | ASSLGHGAGGYGYT
10 | TRBJ2-7 | - | TRBV5-5 | ASSLHGYEQY
11 | TRBJ2-7 | TRBD2 | TRBV30 | AWSAGGAYEQY
14 | TRBJ1-2 | - | TRBV7-8 | ASSLAPAGEFDGYT
14 | TRBJ1-4 | - | TRBV4-1 | ASSPQTKSTNEKLF
14 | TRBJ2-2 | TRBD2 | TRBV7-2 | ASRPPGLANTGELF
14 | TRBJ2-7 | TRBD2 | TRBV5-1 | ASSWTSGTMPYEQY